This entry lists 9 T cell receptor beta chains sequenced from one sample in a study of regulatory T cells in long-lasting Graves disease. Time point reported: persistent/refractory GD, antithyroid drugs over 5 years with positive TRAb. With RNA extracted from PBMCs as input, the TCR library was made. HTBI primers from iRepertoire and Arm-PCR of CDR3 regions yielded the TCR beta libraries. TCRdb reprocessed the multiplex PCR reads with MiXCR, giving one entry per CDR3 protein. This table holds hundreds of thousands of distinct CDR3 sequences, around 21% found once. The material sequenced was peripheral blood mononuclear cells (PBMCs), taken when the disease was refractory, from a patient treated with antithyroid drugs. The receptor source for this set is a female donor with Graves disease.

Many counts were recorded for this clonotype. This chain connects TRBV11-2 to TRBJ2-5; TRBD2 might be the D (5 bases). Trimming cost V 1 base and J 2 bases, with 14 bases left between them. The germline CDR1 and CDR2 sequences are SGHAT and FQNNGV. The CDR3 is made up of 16 amino acids. In nucleotides, the CDR3 is TGTGCCAGCAGCTTAGGAGGAACGGGGTTACAAGAGACCCAGTACTTC. Translating gives CASSLGGTGLQETQYF.

This clonotype was picked up a small number of times. J is TRBJ1-3 and V is TRBV6-9; D remains ambiguous. Trimming pared 3 bases from V and 4 bases from J, leaving 28 bases between. This CDR3 is built from 20 residues. CDR1 is MNHGY and CDR2 is SVAAGI in the germline V gene. CDR3 protein: CASSYEGPVNGINIGNTIYF. The CDR3 bases are TGTGCCAGCAGTTACGAAGGGCCCGTAAACGGGATCAATATCGGAAACACCATATATTTT.

In this sample, this clonotype turned up a few times. The chain joins TRBV6-1 to TRBJ1-1; weak D call: TRBD1 (5 bases). Germline V gene data show CDR1 as MNHNS and CDR2 as SASEGT. This CDR3 spans 14 amino acids. V was clipped by 7 bases and J by 8 bases, with 20 bases between them. In nucleotides, the CDR3 is TGTGCCAGCAACTTACGGACGGGACGGGAAGAAGCTTTCTTT. It is translated as CASNLRTGREEAFF.

V gene TRBV6-1 combines with J gene TRBJ1-2, with D uncertain. Trimming removed 1 base from V and 4 bases from J, with 4 bases in between. The germline CDR1 and CDR2 sequences are MNHNS and SASEGT. This CDR3 region has 12 residues. The CDR3 DNA follows: TGTGCCAGCAGTGAAGTCGGCTATGGCTACACCTTC. Protein sequence: CASSEVGYGYTF.

There are a few counts of this clonotype. The CDR3 DNA reads as TGTGCCAGCAGCGTATCCACTAGCGGATACTCTGGGGCCAACGTCCTGACTTTC. Translated, it gives CASSVSTSGYSGANVLTF. The V gene is TRBV9, the J gene TRBJ2-6; 8 nucleotides align to TRBD2. V dropped 1 base and J dropped 0; count of bases not matched to a gene: 6. Germline-derived CDR1 and CDR2 are SGDLS and YYNGEE. This CDR3 has 18 residues. Using reference TRBV9 and TRBJ2-6 for the parts outside the CDR3, the full variable domain is DSGVTQTPKHLITATGQRVTLRCSPRSGDLSVYWYQQSLDQGLQFLIQYYNGEERAKGNILERFSAQQFPDLHSELNLSSLELGDSALYFCASSVSTSGYSGANVLTFGAGSRLTVL.

As concerns this clonotype: Relative to the germline gene, one junction end is altered; a read error may explain this. The chain uses TRBV3-1 and TRBJ2-6; D might be TRBD1 (5 bases). The CDR3 length is 17 residues. CDR1 LGHDT and CDR2 YNNKEL come from the germline V gene (reference sequence). For the CDR3, the DNA is TGTGCCAGCAGCCAAGTATCTGGGATCTCTGGGGCCAACGTCCTGACTTTT. It codes for CASSQVSGISGANVLTF.

Concerning this clonotype itself: A much larger clone lies a single base off, so this may be a read error. The chain carries TRBV12-3 or TRBV12-4 and TRBJ1-5; possible D gene TRBD1, 5 bases. This CDR3 has 16 amino acids. V lost 5 bases and J lost 2, with 16 bases in between. CDR3 nucleotides: TGTGCCAGCAGTCCGCAAGACAGTGTCGGCAATCAGCCCCAGCATTTT. This codes for CASSPQDSVGNQPQHF.

In its sample, this clonotype was seen many times. The chain combines TRBV11-2 with TRBJ2-5; 13 bases agree with TRBD2. The germline CDR1 and CDR2 sequences are SGHAT and FQNNGV. With 5 bases clipped from V and 1 base from J, the junction kept 4 bases outside the gene matches. The CDR3 contains 16 residues. The CDR3 nucleotides are TGTGCCAGCAGCCCAGGACTAGCGGGAGTCCAAGAGACCCAGTACTTC. Translating gives CASSPGLAGVQETQYF.

The table lists this clonotype with a few counts. V usage is TRBV29-1 and J usage is TRBJ2-7; D not resolved. This CDR3 is 15 amino acids long. The germline V gene has CDR1 SQVTM and CDR2 ANQGSEA. Trimming took off 3 bases at V and 0 bases at J, with 15 bases between the two ends. The DNA of the CDR3 is TGCAGCGTTGAGTCATCTCGGACGGCCTCCTACGAGCAGTACTTC. Protein sequence: CSVESSRTASYEQYF.